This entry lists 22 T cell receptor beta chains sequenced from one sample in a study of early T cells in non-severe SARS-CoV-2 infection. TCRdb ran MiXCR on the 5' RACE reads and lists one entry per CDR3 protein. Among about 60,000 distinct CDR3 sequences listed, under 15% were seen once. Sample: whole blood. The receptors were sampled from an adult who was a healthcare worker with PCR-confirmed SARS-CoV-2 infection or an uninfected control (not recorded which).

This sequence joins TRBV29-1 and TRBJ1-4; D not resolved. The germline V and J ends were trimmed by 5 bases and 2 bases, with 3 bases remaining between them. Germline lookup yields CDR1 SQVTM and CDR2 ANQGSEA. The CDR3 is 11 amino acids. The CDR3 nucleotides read TGCAGCGTTCGGACTAATGAAAAACTGTTTTTT. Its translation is CSVRTNEKLFF.

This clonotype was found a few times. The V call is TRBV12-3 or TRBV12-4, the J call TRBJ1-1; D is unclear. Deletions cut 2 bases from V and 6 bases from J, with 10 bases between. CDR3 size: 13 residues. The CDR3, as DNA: TGTGCCAGCAGTTTATTACATGACGCTGAAGCTTTCTTT. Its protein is CASSLLHDAEAFF.

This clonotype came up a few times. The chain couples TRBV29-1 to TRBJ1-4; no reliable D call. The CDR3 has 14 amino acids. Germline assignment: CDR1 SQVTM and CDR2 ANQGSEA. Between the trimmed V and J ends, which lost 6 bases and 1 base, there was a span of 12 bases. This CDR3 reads CSVASLGTNEKLFF. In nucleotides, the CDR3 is TGCAGCGTGGCCTCTCTGGGAACTAATGAAAAACTGTTTTTT.

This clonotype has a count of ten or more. CDR3 DNA sequence: TGTGCCACCTCCCCGACAGGTCGTGGCGAGCAGTACTTC. This codes for CATSPTGRGEQYF. The J gene is TRBJ2-7, the V gene TRBV6-2 or TRBV6-3; D possibly corresponds to TRBD1 (6 bases). Germline V gives CDR1 MNHEY, CDR2 SVGEGT. Trimming left V 10 bases short and J 6 bases short, with 19 bases between. This CDR3 is built from 13 residues.

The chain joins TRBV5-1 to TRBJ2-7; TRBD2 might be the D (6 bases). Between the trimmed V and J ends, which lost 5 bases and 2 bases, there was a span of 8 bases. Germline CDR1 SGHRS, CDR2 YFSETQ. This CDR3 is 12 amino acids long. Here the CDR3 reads CASRGGTYEQYF. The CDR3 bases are TGCGCCAGCAGGGGAGGAACCTACGAGCAGTACTTC.

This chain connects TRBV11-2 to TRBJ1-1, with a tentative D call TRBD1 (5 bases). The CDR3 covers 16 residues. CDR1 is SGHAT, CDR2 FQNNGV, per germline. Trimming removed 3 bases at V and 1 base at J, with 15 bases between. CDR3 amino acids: CASSFVPRGPNTEAFF. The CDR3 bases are TGTGCCAGCAGCTTCGTTCCCCGGGGACCGAACACTGAAGCTTTCTTT.

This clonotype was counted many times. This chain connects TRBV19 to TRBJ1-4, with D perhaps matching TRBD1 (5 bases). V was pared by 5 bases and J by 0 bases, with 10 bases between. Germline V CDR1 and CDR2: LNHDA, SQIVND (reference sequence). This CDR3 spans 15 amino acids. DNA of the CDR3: TGTGCCAGTAGTCTTCAGGGAGCAACTAATGAAAAACTGTTTTTT. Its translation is CASSLQGATNEKLFF.

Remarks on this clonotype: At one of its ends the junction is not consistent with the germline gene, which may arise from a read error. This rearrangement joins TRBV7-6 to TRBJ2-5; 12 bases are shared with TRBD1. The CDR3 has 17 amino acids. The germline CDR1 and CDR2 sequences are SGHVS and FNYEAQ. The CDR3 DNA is TGTGCCGGCAGCCTCGAAGGGACAGGGGGCTTGGGAGAGACCCAGTACTTC. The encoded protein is CAGSLEGTGGLGETQYF.

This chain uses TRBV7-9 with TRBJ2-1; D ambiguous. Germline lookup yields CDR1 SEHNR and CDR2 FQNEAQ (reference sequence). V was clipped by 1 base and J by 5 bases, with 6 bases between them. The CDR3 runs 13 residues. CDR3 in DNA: TGTGCCAGCAGCTTAGGTAACGACAATGAGCAGTTCTTC. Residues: CASSLGNDNEQFF.

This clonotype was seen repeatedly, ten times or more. CDR3 loop: CASSEMGPGRNSNQPQHF. CDR3 nucleotide sequence: TGTGCCAGCAGTGAAATGGGACCTGGGAGGAATAGCAATCAGCCCCAGCATTTT. The chain uses TRBV6-1 and TRBJ1-5; the D gene is possibly TRBD1 (5 bases). Germline V gene data show CDR1 as MNHNS and CDR2 as SASEGT. Trimming removed 2 bases at V and 0 bases at J, with 17 bases between. The CDR3 has 18 residues.

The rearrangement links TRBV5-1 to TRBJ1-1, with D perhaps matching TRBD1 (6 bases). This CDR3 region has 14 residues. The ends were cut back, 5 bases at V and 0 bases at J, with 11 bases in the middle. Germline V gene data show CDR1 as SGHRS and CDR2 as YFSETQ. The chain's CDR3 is CASSAGTLNTEAFF. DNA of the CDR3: TGCGCCAGCAGTGCCGGGACATTGAACACTGAAGCTTTCTTT.

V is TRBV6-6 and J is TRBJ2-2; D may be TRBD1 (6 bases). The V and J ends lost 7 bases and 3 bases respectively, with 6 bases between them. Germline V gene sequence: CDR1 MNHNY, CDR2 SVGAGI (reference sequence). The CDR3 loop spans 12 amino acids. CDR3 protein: CASNRDTGELFF. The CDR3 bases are TGTGCCAGCAACAGGGACACCGGGGAGCTGTTTTTT.

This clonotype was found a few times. This chain's CDR3 is CASSQEEVWGYTF. The CDR3 DNA sequence: TGTGCCAGCAGCCAAGAGGAGGTCTGGGGCTACACCTTC. The chain uses TRBV3-1 and TRBJ1-2, with D unclear. Germline V gene lookup returns CDR1 LGHDT and CDR2 YNNKEL (reference sequence). Trimming removed 0 bases at V and 8 bases at J, with 10 bases between. The CDR3 runs 13 residues.

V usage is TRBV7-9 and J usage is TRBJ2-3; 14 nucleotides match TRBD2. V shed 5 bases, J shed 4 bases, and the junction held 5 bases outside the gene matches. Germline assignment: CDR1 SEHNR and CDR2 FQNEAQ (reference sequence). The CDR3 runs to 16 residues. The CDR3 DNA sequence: TGTGCCAGCAGCCTTTTGACTAGCGGGGGGGCAGATACGCAGTATTTT. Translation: CASSLLTSGGADTQYF.

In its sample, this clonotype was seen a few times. The CDR3 DNA follows: TGTGCCAGCAGCTTAGAAGCCAGCAATCAGCCCCAGCATTTT. This codes for CASSLEASNQPQHF. The chain has TRBV11-2 and TRBJ1-5; D unclear. The ends were cut back, 0 bases at V and 1 base at J, with 4 bases in the middle. The CDR3 contains 14 residues. Germline loops: CDR1 SGHAT, CDR2 FQNNGV.

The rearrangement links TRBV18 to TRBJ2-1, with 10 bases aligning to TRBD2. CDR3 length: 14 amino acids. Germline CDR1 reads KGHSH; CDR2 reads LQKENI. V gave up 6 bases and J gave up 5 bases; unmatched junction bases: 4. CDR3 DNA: TGTGCCAGCTCGCCAACTAGCGGGGACAATGAGCAGTTCTTC. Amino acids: CASSPTSGDNEQFF.

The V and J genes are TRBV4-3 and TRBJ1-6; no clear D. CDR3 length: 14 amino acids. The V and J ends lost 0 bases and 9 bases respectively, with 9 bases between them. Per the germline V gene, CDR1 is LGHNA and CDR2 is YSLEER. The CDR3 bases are TGCGCCAGCAGCCAAGACATATCAATTTCACCCCTCCACTTT. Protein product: CASSQDISISPLHF.

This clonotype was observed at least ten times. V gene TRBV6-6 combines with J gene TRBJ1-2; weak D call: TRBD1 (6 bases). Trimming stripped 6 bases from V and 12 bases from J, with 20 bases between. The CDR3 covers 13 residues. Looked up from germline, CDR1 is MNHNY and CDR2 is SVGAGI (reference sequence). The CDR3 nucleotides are TGTGCCAGCAGCCCTCCGCCGGGGGGCCTCCACACCTTC. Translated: CASSPPPGGLHTF.

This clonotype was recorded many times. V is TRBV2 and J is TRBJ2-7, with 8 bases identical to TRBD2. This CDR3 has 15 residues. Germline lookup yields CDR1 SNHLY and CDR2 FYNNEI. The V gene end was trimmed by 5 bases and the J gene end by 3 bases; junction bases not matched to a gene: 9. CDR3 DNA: TGTGCCAGCAGTTTAGGACTAGCCATCGGCTACGAGCAGTACTTC. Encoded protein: CASSLGLAIGYEQYF.

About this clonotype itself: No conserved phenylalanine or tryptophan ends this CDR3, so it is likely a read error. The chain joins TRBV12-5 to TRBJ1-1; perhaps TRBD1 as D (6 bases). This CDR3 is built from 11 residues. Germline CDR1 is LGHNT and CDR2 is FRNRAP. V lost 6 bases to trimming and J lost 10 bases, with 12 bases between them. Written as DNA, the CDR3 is TGTGCTAGTGGGAACGACAGGATAGCTTTCTAT. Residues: CASGNDRIAFY.

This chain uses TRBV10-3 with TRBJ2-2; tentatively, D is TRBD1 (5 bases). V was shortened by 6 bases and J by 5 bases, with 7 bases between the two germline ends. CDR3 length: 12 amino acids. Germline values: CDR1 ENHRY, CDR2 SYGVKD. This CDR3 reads CAISQGTGELFF. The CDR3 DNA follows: TGTGCCATCAGCCAGGGAACCGGGGAGCTGTTTTTT.

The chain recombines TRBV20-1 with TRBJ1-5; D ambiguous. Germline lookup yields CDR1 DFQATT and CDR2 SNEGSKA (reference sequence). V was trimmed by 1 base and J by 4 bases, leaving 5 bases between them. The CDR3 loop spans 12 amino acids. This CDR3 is CSARGQNQPQHF. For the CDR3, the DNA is TGCAGTGCTAGAGGCCAAAATCAGCCCCAGCATTTT.